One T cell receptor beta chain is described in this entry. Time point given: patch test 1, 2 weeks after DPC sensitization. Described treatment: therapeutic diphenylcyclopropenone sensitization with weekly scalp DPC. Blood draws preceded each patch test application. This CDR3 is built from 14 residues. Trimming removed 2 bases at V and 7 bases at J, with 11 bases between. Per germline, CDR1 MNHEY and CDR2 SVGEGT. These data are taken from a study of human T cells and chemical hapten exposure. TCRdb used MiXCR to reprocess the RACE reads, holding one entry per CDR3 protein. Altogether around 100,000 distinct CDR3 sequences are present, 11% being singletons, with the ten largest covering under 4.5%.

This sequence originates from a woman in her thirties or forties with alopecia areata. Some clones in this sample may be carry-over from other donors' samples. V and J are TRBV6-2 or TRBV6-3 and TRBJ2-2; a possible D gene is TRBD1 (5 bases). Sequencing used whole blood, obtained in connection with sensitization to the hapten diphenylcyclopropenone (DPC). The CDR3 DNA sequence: TGTGCCAGCAGTTACGTAAGGGGAAACGGGGAGCTGTTTTTT. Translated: CASSYVRGNGELFF.